These 24 T cell receptor beta chains were all obtained from the same sample, sequenced in a study of cytomegalovirus exposure and HLA in healthy donors. Libraries were prepared by immunoSEQ multiplex PCR; TCRdb keeps only in-frame clonotypes and omits some of them. The data show roughly 150,000 clones, with approximately 90% seen just once and 2.5% to 3% held by the top ten. The sample was PBMCs. These TCRs come from a man aged 18 to 30 in good health and CMV-seronegative.

The chain links TRBV2 to TRBJ2-7; 8 bases align to TRBD1. CDR1 SNHLY and CDR2 FYNNEI come from the germline V gene. The CDR3 totals 14 residues. The V segment lost 6 bases and the J segment 6 bases; nucleotides outside the gene matches: 10. This chain's CDR3 is CASRMTGAVIEQYV. As DNA, the CDR3 is TGTGCCAGCAGAATGACAGGGGCCGTAATCGAGCAGTACGTC.

The chain employs TRBV30 and TRBJ1-2, with 7 bases identical to TRBD1. With 0 bases clipped from V and 0 bases from J, the junction kept 4 bases outside the gene matches. The CDR3 is 15 amino acids. CDR1 is GTSNPN, CDR2 SVGIG, per germline (reference sequence). This chain's CDR3 is CAWSVPGQPNYGYTF. Here the CDR3 DNA reads TGTGCCTGGAGTGTACCGGGACAGCCTAACTATGGCTACACCTTC.

The rearrangement joins TRBV11-2 to TRBJ1-2; tentatively, D is TRBD1 (5 bases). The CDR3 sequence is 13 residues long. The germline CDR1 and CDR2 sequences are SGHAT and FQNNGV. Trimming shortened V by 5 bases and J by 3 bases, and 10 bases separated the two germline ends. As DNA, the CDR3 is TGTGCCAGCAGCCTGGGGCGATACTATGGCTACACCTTC. Translation: CASSLGRYYGYTF.

The genes are TRBV6-5 and TRBJ1-3, with D unresolved. CDR1 and CDR2 (germline): MNHEY, SVGAGI. The V end was cut by 8 bases, the J end by 3 bases, with 11 bases between. The CDR3 length is 13 residues. CDR3 in DNA: TGTGCCAGCCAAAGAGGATTTGGAAACACCATATATTTT. This sequence encodes CASQRGFGNTIYF.

This rearrangement joins TRBV16 to TRBJ1-4, with D tentatively TRBD1 (5 bases). V lost 4 bases and J 7 bases, leaving 16 bases between the germline ends. This CDR3 is built from 15 residues. The V gene's germline CDR1 is KGHSY and CDR2 FQNENV. CDR3 sequence (DNA): TGTGCCAGCAGCCCCTTCGTTTCCGGGGGTGAAAAACTGTTTTTT. The encoded protein is CASSPFVSGGEKLFF.

The genes are TRBV4-3 and TRBJ2-1, with TRBD2 identical over 11 bases. V was clipped by 5 bases and J by 0 bases; unmatched bases: 3. The CDR3 totals 16 residues. The germline V gene has CDR1 LGHNA and CDR2 YSLEER. CDR3 coding DNA: TGCGCCAGCAGCAACGGACTAGCGGGCTCCTACAATGAGCAGTTCTTC. This gives the protein CASSNGLAGSYNEQFF.

V usage is TRBV19 and J usage is TRBJ1-2, with TRBD1 matching over 9 bases. Germline lookup yields CDR1 LNHDA and CDR2 SQIVND (reference sequence). This CDR3 contains 13 residues. Trimming took 10 bases from V and 3 from J; bases not matched to a gene: 6. DNA of the CDR3: TGTGCCACCCGACAGGGGGTAGACTATGGCTACACCTTC. It specifies CATRQGVDYGYTF.

In nucleotides, the CDR3 is TGCGCCAGCGGTAGCGGGGGCTATGAGCAGTTCTTC. Amino acids: CASGSGGYEQFF. The J gene is TRBJ2-1, the V gene TRBV4-1; 9 nucleotides align to TRBD2. V lost 8 bases and J lost 8; bases outside the gene matches: 4. This CDR3 is 12 amino acids long. The germline V gene encodes CDR1 MGHRA and CDR2 YSYEKL.

J is TRBJ2-5 and V is TRBV25-1; 8 bases are shared with TRBD2. Trimming cost V 3 bases and J 4 bases; bases outside gene matches: 7. The CDR3 is 15 amino acids. From germline, CDR1 is MGHDK and CDR2 SYGVNS. The CDR3 here is CASSDSRTSSETQYF. CDR3 coding DNA: TGTGCCAGCAGTGATTCCAGGACTAGCTCAGAGACCCAGTACTTC.

The chain has TRBV28 and TRBJ1-5; D gene unclear. CDR1 is MDHEN and CDR2 is SYDVKM in the germline V gene. The V gene lost 3 bases and the J gene lost 1 base, with 13 bases spanning the gap. CDR3 size: 16 residues. The CDR3 nucleotides read TGTGCCAGCAGTTTTCGGTCCATCAAAAGCAATCAGCCCCAGCATTTT. Translation gives CASSFRSIKSNQPQHF.

A word on this clone: One end of the junction varies from germline; a read error may be responsible. The rearrangement joins TRBV25-1 to TRBJ2-3; D remains ambiguous. The germline V gene encodes CDR1 MGHDK and CDR2 SYGVNS. The length of the CDR3 is 15 residues. The CDR3 DNA follows: TGTGCCAGCAGTCAATACCTAGTGGGCACAGATACGCAGTATTTT. This translates into CASSQYLVGTDTQYF. The variable domain in full, completed from reference TRBV25-1 and TRBJ2-3, reads EADIYQTPRYLVIGTGKKITLECSQTMGHDKMYWYQQDPGMELHLIHYSYGVNSTEKGDLSSESTVSRIRTEHFPLTLESARPSHTSQYLCASSQYLVGTDTQYFGPGTRLTVL.

This chain connects TRBV5-6 to TRBJ1-1, with a weak D call TRBD1 (6 bases). CDR1 and CDR2 (germline): SGHDT, YYEEEE. CDR3 length: 14 residues. With 4 bases removed from V and 6 bases from J, the gap between germline ends came to 16 bases. CDR3 DNA: TGTGCCAGCAGCCCAGACCCGACAGGCGCTGAAGCTTTCTTT. It codes for CASSPDPTGAEAFF.

This chain uses TRBV2 with TRBJ1-2, with D unclear. This CDR3 has 16 amino acids. Trimming removed 7 bases from V and 6 bases from J, with 24 bases in between. Germline assignment: CDR1 SNHLY and CDR2 FYNNEI. Here the CDR3 reads CASTRKPSLDQDGYTF. The CDR3, as DNA: TGTGCCAGCACCCGTAAACCATCTTTGGATCAGGATGGCTACACCTTC.

J is TRBJ2-1 and V is TRBV20-1; D gene uncertain. This CDR3 region has 9 residues. Germline loops: CDR1 DFQATT, CDR2 SNEGSKA (reference sequence). Trimming removed 8 bases at V and 5 bases at J, with 4 bases between. CDR3 coding DNA: TGCAGTCCAAACAATGAGCAGTTCTTC. This translates into CSPNNEQFF.

This clone was seen a few times. This chain links TRBV7-6 with TRBJ2-5; D may be TRBD2 (6 bases). Trimming took off 4 bases at V and 7 bases at J, with 13 bases between the two ends. There are 13 residues in the CDR3. Per germline, CDR1 SGHVS and CDR2 FNYEAQ. In nucleotides, the CDR3 is TGTGCCAGCAGCTCGGGACTCCCGGGGACCCAGTACTTC. Residues: CASSSGLPGTQYF.

J is TRBJ1-1 and V is TRBV4-2; TRBD1 agrees at 7 bases. After removal of 0 bases from V and 7 bases from J, the junction contained 5 bases not matched to a gene. The CDR3 sequence is 14 residues long. The germline V gene encodes CDR1 LGHNA and CDR2 YNFKEQ. The CDR3 region is CASSQDRQGYEAFF. The CDR3, as DNA: TGTGCCAGCAGCCAAGACAGACAGGGATATGAAGCTTTCTTT.

This rearrangement joins TRBV4-3 to TRBJ2-5, with 7 bases that match TRBD2. The length of the CDR3 is 16 residues. Looked up from germline, CDR1 is LGHNA and CDR2 is YSLEER. The ends lost 0 bases at V and 5 bases at J; junction bases unmatched: 9. The DNA of the CDR3 is TGCGCCAGCAGCCAAGAAAGGCTAGCGGAAGGGGAGACCCAGTACTTC. This translates into CASSQERLAEGETQYF.

The chain uses TRBV11-2 and TRBJ2-1; 8 nucleotides agree with TRBD1. This CDR3 spans 16 amino acids. The V gene's germline CDR1 is SGHAT and CDR2 FQNNGV. V was clipped by 3 bases and J by 7 bases; unmatched bases: 11. The chain's CDR3 is CASSFLAGGAGNEQFF. DNA for the CDR3: TGTGCCAGCAGCTTCCTCGCAGGGGGCGCGGGGAATGAGCAGTTCTTC.

This chain uses TRBV5-6 with TRBJ1-2; D is uncertain. The CDR3 is 13 residues long. Trimming left V 1 base short and J 8 bases short, with 12 bases between. Looked up from germline, CDR1 is SGHDT and CDR2 is YYEEEE. The CDR3 DNA sequence: TGTGCCAGCAGCTTGCGAATGGGCCACGGCTACACCTTC. Encoded protein: CASSLRMGHGYTF.

The CDR3 DNA reads as TGTGCCAGCAACGGTAACGCTGGCGGGGAGCTGTTTTTT. It is translated as CASNGNAGGELFF. The chain has TRBV6-1 and TRBJ2-2; no clear D. There are 13 residues in the CDR3. Per the germline V gene, CDR1 is MNHNS and CDR2 is SASEGT. V shed 7 bases and J shed 7 bases, with 13 bases lying between them.

The chain recombines TRBV5-4 with TRBJ1-3, with 7 bases matching TRBD1. Germline lookup yields CDR1 SGHNT and CDR2 YYREEE (reference sequence). With V trimmed by 2 bases and J by 1 base, 3 bases remained unmatched. The CDR3 runs to 15 residues. The CDR3 bases are TGTGCCAGCAGCTTAGACAGGGTGTCTGGAAACACCATATATTTT. Protein sequence: CASSLDRVSGNTIYF.

J is TRBJ2-2 and V is TRBV7-9; a weak D match, TRBD1 (6 bases). The CDR3 contains 16 residues. CDR1 and CDR2 (germline): SEHNR, FQNEAQ (reference sequence). The V and J ends lost 2 bases and 4 bases respectively, with 14 bases between them. This chain's CDR3 is CASSLSSQGSTGELFF. DNA of the CDR3: TGTGCCAGCAGCTTATCCTCACAGGGAAGCACCGGGGAGCTGTTTTTT.

The rearrangement joins TRBV7-9 to TRBJ2-7; D is perhaps TRBD1 (6 bases). Trimming removed 2 bases at V and 3 bases at J, with 8 bases between. The CDR3 runs 13 residues. From germline, CDR1 is SEHNR and CDR2 FQNEAQ (reference sequence). CDR3 protein: CASSLNRDYEQYV. In nucleotides, the CDR3 is TGTGCCAGCAGCTTAAACAGGGACTACGAGCAGTACGTC.

The chain joins TRBV2 to TRBJ2-3; 10 positions match TRBD2. This CDR3 region has 16 residues. Trimming cost V 6 bases and J 2 bases; bases outside gene matches: 8. Per germline, CDR1 SNHLY and CDR2 FYNNEI. CDR3 DNA sequence: TGTGCCAGCAGGGATGTAGCGGGGGGACTCACAGATACGCAGTATTTT. Residues: CASRDVAGGLTDTQYF.